These 21 T cell receptor beta chains were sequenced from one sample in a study of T cells in Graves' hyperthyroidism and ophthalmopathy. Amplified TCR beta CDR3 regions came from RNA transcripts. The HTBI set primed first-round TCR CDR3 RT-PCR. Using its own MiXCR run on the multiplex PCR reads, TCRdb lists one record per CDR3 protein. The repertoire consists of around 270,000 distinct CDR3 sequences, with approximately 19% occurring once and the leading ten covering 35% to 40%. Sequenced input: blood. The receptor source for this set is a man aged 50-60 years with Graves' ophthalmopathy.

This clonotype came up many times. The chain is built from TRBV5-1 and TRBJ2-7; the match to TRBD1 covers 7 bases. The CDR3 sequence is 15 residues long. CDR1 and CDR2 (germline): SGHRS, YFSETQ. Trimming cost V 4 bases and J 2 bases; bases outside gene matches: 9. The CDR3 nucleotides read TGCGCCAGCAGCATAGGGACAGCATTTACCTACGAGCAGTACTTC. This gives the protein CASSIGTAFTYEQYF.

The J gene is TRBJ2-7, the V gene TRBV6-5; D ambiguous. Germline-derived CDR1 and CDR2 are MNHEY and SVGAGI. The CDR3 covers 12 residues. V was pared by 0 bases and J by 6 bases, with 6 bases between. The CDR3 loop is CASSYSKGEQYF. In DNA form, the CDR3 reads TGTGCCAGCAGTTACTCGAAGGGCGAGCAGTACTTC.

In its sample, this clonotype was seen a few times. This chain joins TRBV10-2 and TRBJ1-3, with 7 bases lining up with TRBD1. Germline V lookup: CDR1 WSHSY, CDR2 SAAADI. V trimming: 4 bases; J trimming: 4 bases; junction bases outside the gene matches: 10. The CDR3 sequence is 16 residues long. The CDR3 coding sequence is TGCGCCAGCAGTGGGAGACAGGGTTGGACGGGAAACACCATATATTTT. Amino acids: CASSGRQGWTGNTIYF.

In its sample, this clonotype was seen many times. V usage is TRBV2 and J usage is TRBJ1-3; tentatively, D is TRBD1 (5 bases). Trimming pared 5 bases from V and 3 bases from J, leaving 17 bases between. CDR3 length: 16 residues. Germline V gives CDR1 SNHLY, CDR2 FYNNEI. The CDR3 region is CASSSPGLQDGNTIYF. CDR3 in DNA: TGTGCCAGCAGTTCCCCCGGGCTACAGGATGGAAACACCATATATTTT.

V usage is TRBV25-1 and J usage is TRBJ2-2, with D possibly TRBD1 on 6 matching bases. Germline V CDR1 and CDR2: MGHDK, SYGVNS. V lost 4 bases, J lost 5 bases, and 11 bases lay in between. The CDR3 covers 14 residues. Here the CDR3 reads CASSAPGETGELFF. The DNA for the CDR3 is TGTGCCAGCAGTGCTCCAGGGGAGACCGGGGAGCTGTTTTTT.

In this sample, this clonotype turned up a few times. The V gene is TRBV10-1, the J gene TRBJ1-1; 7 bases align to TRBD1. With V trimmed by 6 bases and J by 3 bases, 16 bases remained unmatched. Germline-derived CDR1 and CDR2 are WNHNN and SYGVQD (reference sequence). The CDR3 runs 17 residues. The CDR3 DNA sequence: TGCGCCAGCAGGGAGACACAGGGGCCTATGATGGACACTGAAGCTTTCTTT. Its translation is CASRETQGPMMDTEAFF.

This chain joins TRBV29-1 and TRBJ2-7, with TRBD2 matching 8 bases. Trimming took 4 bases from V and 0 from J; bases not matched to a gene: 8. Germline V gene lookup returns CDR1 SQVTM and CDR2 ANQGSEA. The CDR3 has 15 amino acids. The CDR3 bases are TGCAGCGTTGTTCCGATAGCGGGGTCCTCCTACGAGCAGTACTTC. Protein sequence: CSVVPIAGSSYEQYF.

Only a few counts were recorded for this clonotype. A read error may produce the germline difference seen at one junction end. V usage is TRBV29-1 and J usage is TRBJ2-3; 7 nucleotides agree with TRBD2. Looked up from germline, CDR1 is SQVTM and CDR2 is ANQGSEA. The CDR3 runs to 13 residues. This chain's CDR3 is CSVGATSRDTQYF. The CDR3 DNA reads as TGCAGCGTGGGAGCGACTAGCAGAGATACGCAGTATTTT.

This clonotype was detected many times. One end of the junction varies from germline; a read error may be responsible. This chain uses TRBV2 with TRBJ2-1; 8 nucleotides agree with TRBD2. In germline, CDR1 is SNHLY, CDR2 FYNNEI. The length of the CDR3 is 15 residues. CDR3 sequence (DNA): TGTGCCAGCAGCGAAGGAGGGCTAGCGGGCCATGAGCAGTTCTTC. Residues: CASSEGGLAGHEQFF.

This clonotype was picked up a small number of times. This chain connects TRBV20-1 to TRBJ1-2, with D perhaps matching TRBD1 (6 bases). V was pared by 7 bases and J by 2 bases, with 17 bases between. This CDR3 is 14 amino acids long. Germline CDR1 DFQATT, CDR2 SNEGSKA (reference sequence). DNA of the CDR3: TGCAGTGTCCAACCTCCGGGACAAAACTATGGCTACACCTTC. This encodes CSVQPPGQNYGYTF.

In this sample, this clonotype turned up many times. The chain carries TRBV11-2 and TRBJ2-7, with 7 positions matching TRBD1. From germline, CDR1 is SGHAT and CDR2 FQNNGV. CDR3 length equals 15 residues. J gave up 0 bases and V 2 bases, and 4 bases lay outside the gene matches. The CDR3 region has the DNA TGTGCCAGCAGCTTATTGGGACAGAGCTCCTACGAGCAGTACTTC. Encoded protein: CASSLLGQSSYEQYF.

The J gene is TRBJ2-1, the V gene TRBV19, with D perhaps TRBD2 (6 bases). CDR1 and CDR2 from the germline V gene are LNHDA and SQIVND (reference sequence). Trimming left V 2 bases short and J 5 bases short, with 13 bases between. The CDR3 consists of 15 residues. CDR3 amino acids: CASSIIWRDDNEQFF. DNA of the CDR3: TGTGCCAGTAGTATAATATGGCGGGACGACAATGAGCAGTTCTTC.

This clonotype was seen at least ten times. CDR3 DNA: TGTGCCAGCAGACCAACAGGGATGACGGGGAATGAGCAGTTCTTC. Its translation: CASRPTGMTGNEQFF. The V gene is TRBV12-3 or TRBV12-4, the J gene TRBJ2-1; D is perhaps TRBD1 (6 bases). Trimming took 6 bases from V and 7 from J, leaving 19 bases between them. This CDR3 spans 15 amino acids.

This clonotype was seen ten or more times. The J gene is TRBJ2-3, the V gene TRBV11-2; D gene uncertain. The CDR3 is 15 amino acids. Germline lookup yields CDR1 SGHAT and CDR2 FQNNGV. V dropped 8 bases and J dropped 1 base, with 16 bases sitting between them. The CDR3 loop is CASVKRSLGTDTQYF. In DNA form, the CDR3 reads TGTGCCAGCGTAAAGAGATCTCTTGGCACAGATACGCAGTATTTT.

This clonotype has at least ten counts. This chain joins TRBV2 and TRBJ2-7, with a tentative D call TRBD2 (6 bases). Germline CDR1 and CDR2: SNHLY and FYNNEI. The V end lost 6 bases, the J end lost 2 bases, and 14 bases lay between the germline ends. The CDR3 is 14 residues long. The CDR3: CASRSGRAPYEQYF. In nucleotides, the CDR3 is TGTGCCAGCAGATCCGGGAGAGCCCCCTACGAGCAGTACTTC.

This clonotype was observed a handful of times. The chain combines TRBV24-1 with TRBJ2-7; TRBD1 is a possible D gene (6 bases). The V and J ends lost 2 bases and 4 bases respectively, with 17 bases between them. This CDR3 is 16 amino acids long. Germline V gene sequence: CDR1 KGHDR, CDR2 SFDVKD. The CDR3: CATSDSSLQGSYEQYF. The CDR3, as DNA: TGTGCCACCAGTGATTCTTCCCTACAGGGTTCGTACGAGCAGTACTTC.

V is TRBV6-1 and J is TRBJ2-7; 9 nucleotides align to TRBD1. Germline trimming cut 10 bases from V and 1 base from J; bases unmatched to any gene: 5. Germline-derived CDR1 and CDR2 are MNHNS and SASEGT. The CDR3 spans 13 residues. The CDR3 DNA reads TGTGCCACCGGACAGGGGACATCCTACGAGCAGTACTTC. Protein product: CATGQGTSYEQYF.

The chain joins TRBV15 to TRBJ2-7, with a possible D match to TRBD2 (6 bases). Germline values: CDR1 LNHNV, CDR2 YYDKDF (reference sequence). The germline V and J ends were trimmed by 7 bases and 5 bases, with 21 bases remaining between them. CDR3 length equals 15 residues. CDR3 loop: CATNDWSASANEQYF. The CDR3, as DNA: TGTGCCACCAACGATTGGTCGGCTAGCGCCAACGAGCAGTACTTC.

This clonotype has at least ten counts. The gene calls are TRBV11-2 and TRBJ2-3; D possibly corresponds to TRBD2 (6 bases). Germline CDR1 reads SGHAT; CDR2 reads FQNNGV. The germline V and J ends were trimmed by 1 base and 0 bases, with 8 bases remaining between them. The CDR3 runs 15 residues. CDR3 residues: CASSLVGGSTDTQYF. The DNA for the CDR3 is TGTGCCAGCAGCTTAGTGGGGGGTAGCACAGATACGCAGTATTTT.

This clonotype appeared many times. V and J are TRBV2 and TRBJ2-3, with a weak D call TRBD2 (6 bases). The CDR3 runs to 13 residues. The V gene's germline CDR1 is SNHLY and CDR2 FYNNEI. Trimming pared 8 bases from V and 5 bases from J, leaving 14 bases between. CDR3 amino acids: CASDGSGIDTQYF. As DNA, the CDR3 is TGTGCCAGCGACGGGAGCGGAATAGATACGCAGTATTTT.

The V call is TRBV9, the J call TRBJ2-1; TRBD1 matches at 9 bases. This CDR3 has 16 amino acids. J gave up 4 bases and V 2 bases, and 7 bases lay outside the gene matches. CDR1 is SGDLS and CDR2 is YYNGEE in the germline V gene. In nucleotides, the CDR3 is TGTGCCAGCAGCGTCGCGGACAGGGGCCTTTACAATGAGCAGTTCTTC. Protein: CASSVADRGLYNEQFF.